These 23 T cell receptor beta chains share one sample of origin, sequenced in a study of blood T cell repertoires in COVID-19. Sequenced by immunoSEQ multiplex PCR; TCRdb stores in-frame clones only, minus some. The table lists approximately 300,000 clones, 90% of them singletons, with nearly 7% in the top ten. Specimen: peripheral blood. These receptors were obtained from a woman aged 25 to 39 with COVID-19, enrolled during active disease.

This clone was counted a few times. The genes are TRBV4-3 and TRBJ2-3, with D perhaps matching TRBD2 (6 bases). CDR3 size: 16 residues. Germline V gene lookup returns CDR1 LGHNA and CDR2 YSLEER. Trimming cost V 0 bases and J 5 bases, with 15 bases left between them. CDR3 DNA: TGCGCCAGCAGCCAAGAGACGTGGAGGGCCTTAGATACGCAGTATTTT. Translating gives CASSQETWRALDTQYF.

The V and J genes are TRBV19 and TRBJ2-3, with 8 bases lining up with TRBD2. Germline V CDR1 and CDR2: LNHDA, SQIVND (reference sequence). V shed 3 bases, J shed 2 bases, and the junction held 7 bases outside the gene matches. The CDR3 length is 16 residues. The CDR3 reads CASSIGGRPPTDTQYF. CDR3 DNA: TGTGCCAGTAGTATCGGCGGGAGGCCCCCCACAGATACGCAGTATTTT.

The gene calls are TRBV2 and TRBJ2-7; D gene ambiguous. Trimming cost V 2 bases and J 1 base, with 6 bases left between them. Germline V CDR1 and CDR2: SNHLY, FYNNEI. This CDR3 is 13 amino acids long. The CDR3 bases are TGTGCCAGCAGTGAAACTCGTTCCTACGAGCAGTACTTC. This encodes CASSETRSYEQYF.

CDR3 sequence (DNA): TGTGCCAGCAGCCAGATTACTAGCGGGAGGGTCCAAGAGACCCAGTACTTC. Its protein is CASSQITSGRVQETQYF. The chain employs TRBV14 and TRBJ2-5; TRBD2 agrees at 13 bases. The CDR3 is 17 amino acids. The J segment lost 1 base and the V segment lost 3 bases, leaving 5 bases of the junction unmatched. From germline, CDR1 is SGHDN and CDR2 FVKESK.

The V and J genes are TRBV7-9 and TRBJ2-2; D possibly corresponds to TRBD2 (6 bases). The CDR3 length is 16 residues. Looked up from germline, CDR1 is SEHNR and CDR2 is FQNEAQ (reference sequence). The V end was cut by 4 bases, the J end by 6 bases, with 18 bases between. The CDR3 sequence: CASSSTKEGPPGELFF. CDR3 in DNA: TGTGCCAGCAGCTCTACCAAGGAGGGCCCCCCCGGGGAGCTGTTTTTT.

This clone was seen a single time. CDR3 protein: CAWSIFRDTEAFF. The CDR3 nucleotides read TGTGCCTGGAGTATCTTCAGGGACACTGAAGCTTTCTTT. J is TRBJ1-1 and V is TRBV30; D is possibly TRBD1 (5 bases). The CDR3 sequence is 13 residues long. V lost 2 bases to trimming and J lost 3 bases, with 10 bases between them. Looked up from germline, CDR1 is GTSNPN and CDR2 is SVGIG (reference sequence).

CDR3 residues: CASSSLRGAATDTQYF. The CDR3 bases are TGTGCCAGCAGTTCCCTCAGGGGAGCAGCTACAGATACGCAGTATTTT. V is TRBV6-5 and J is TRBJ2-3; D possibly corresponds to TRBD1 (6 bases). This CDR3 region has 16 residues. V lost 4 bases, J lost 3 bases, and 17 bases lay in between. In germline, CDR1 is MNHEY, CDR2 SVGAGI.

The chain combines TRBV28 with TRBJ1-5, with 7 bases identical to TRBD1. Germline V gene sequence: CDR1 MDHEN, CDR2 SYDVKM. V lost 0 bases to trimming and J lost 1 base; unmatched junction nucleotides: 3. This CDR3 region has 16 residues. The CDR3 bases are TGTGCCAGCAGTTTATGGGCAGGGGGGAGCAATCAGCCCCAGCATTTT. Translated, it gives CASSLWAGGSNQPQHF.

The V call is TRBV5-8, the J call TRBJ1-3; the D is unclear. The CDR3 runs to 15 residues. The V gene lost 2 bases and the J gene lost 0 bases, with 9 bases spanning the gap. Germline V gene lookup returns CDR1 SGHTS and CDR2 YDEGEE. Here the CDR3 reads CASSFRVISGNTIYF. The CDR3 coding sequence is TGTGCCAGCAGCTTTCGGGTTATCTCTGGAAACACCATATATTTT. Drawing the rest from reference TRBV5-8 and TRBJ1-3, the complete variable domain is EAGVTQSPTHLIKTRGQQATLRCSPISGHTSVYWYQQALGLGLQFLLWYDEGEERNRGNFPPRFSGRQFPNYSSELNVNALELEDSALYLCASSFRVISGNTIYFGEGSWLTVV.

This chain joins TRBV11-3 and TRBJ1-5; 7 nucleotides align to TRBD1. The CDR3 runs to 14 residues. Germline loops: CDR1 SGHNT, CDR2 YENEEA. The V segment lost 6 bases and the J segment 7 bases; nucleotides outside the gene matches: 9. The CDR3 reads CASRSGGVDQPQHF. As DNA, the CDR3 is TGTGCCAGCAGGTCAGGGGGTGTGGACCAGCCCCAGCATTTT.

The rearrangement links TRBV13 to TRBJ2-5; D may be TRBD1 (5 bases). V was cut by 4 bases and J by 2 bases, with 20 bases left in between. This CDR3 contains 17 residues. Germline CDR1 PRHDT, CDR2 FYEKMQ (reference sequence). The CDR3 loop reads CASSSNWRSAGQETQYF. The DNA for the CDR3 is TGTGCCAGCAGCTCCAACTGGCGTAGTGCAGGGCAAGAGACCCAGTACTTC.

The chain is built from TRBV18 and TRBJ2-5, with 7 bases aligning to TRBD2. V trimming: 3 bases; J trimming: 4 bases; junction bases outside the gene matches: 11. The germline V gene has CDR1 KGHSH and CDR2 LQKENI. The CDR3 totals 16 residues. Here the CDR3 reads CASSPAGASRGETQYF. CDR3 sequence (DNA): TGTGCCAGCTCACCGGCGGGAGCTTCTCGTGGAGAGACCCAGTACTTC.

The chain uses TRBV19 and TRBJ2-5; no definite D call. CDR1 LNHDA and CDR2 SQIVND come from the germline V gene (reference sequence). With 7 bases removed from V and 3 bases from J, the gap between germline ends came to 12 bases. This CDR3 has 13 amino acids. DNA of the CDR3: TGTGCCAGTAAACCAACCCCAGAAGAGACCCAGTACTTC. Amino acid sequence: CASKPTPEETQYF.

The chain combines TRBV6-5 with TRBJ2-7, with D maybe TRBD2 (6 bases). The CDR3 sequence is 16 residues long. CDR1 is MNHEY, CDR2 SVGAGI, per germline. V dropped 4 bases and J dropped 0 bases, with 16 bases sitting between them. CDR3 loop: CASSSYSGKSSYEQYF. In DNA, the CDR3 is TGTGCCAGCAGTTCCTATAGCGGAAAATCCTCCTACGAGCAGTACTTC.

The chain carries TRBV28 and TRBJ2-5, with D hard to call. Germline CDR1 reads MDHEN; CDR2 reads SYDVKM. CDR3 length: 11 amino acids. The V end was cut by 3 bases, the J end by 4 bases, with 3 bases between. CDR3 bases: TGTGCCAGCAGTTTCGTAGAGACCCAGTACTTC. As protein: CASSFVETQYF.

The rearrangement joins TRBV29-1 to TRBJ2-5; the D gene is possibly TRBD2 (5 bases). The CDR3 extends over 13 amino acids. CDR1 and CDR2 from the germline V gene are SQVTM and ANQGSEA. The V end was cut by 4 bases, the J end by 5 bases, with 14 bases between. CDR3 in amino acids: CSVVVARGETQYF. The CDR3 nucleotides are TGCAGCGTTGTGGTAGCCCGAGGGGAGACCCAGTACTTC.

The J gene is TRBJ2-2, the V gene TRBV10-3; D is perhaps TRBD1 (6 bases). The germline V gene encodes CDR1 ENHRY and CDR2 SYGVKD. Trimming cost V 3 bases and J 3 bases, with 11 bases left between them. The CDR3 sequence is 15 residues long. Here the CDR3 DNA reads TGTGCCATCAGTGAAACAGGGCCGGACACCGGGGAGCTGTTTTTT. Protein product: CAISETGPDTGELFF.

The rearrangement links TRBV10-3 to TRBJ2-5; 8 nucleotides agree with TRBD1. The CDR3 runs to 16 residues. V gave up 6 bases and J gave up 5 bases; unmatched junction bases: 14. Germline V lookup: CDR1 ENHRY, CDR2 SYGVKD. CDR3 sequence (DNA): TGTGCCATCAGCGCAGGGGGCGCGATGGGAGCTGAGACCCAGTACTTC. As protein: CAISAGGAMGAETQYF.

The rearrangement uses TRBV10-3 and TRBJ2-2; 10 positions match TRBD2. The CDR3 has 18 amino acids. Germline loops: CDR1 ENHRY, CDR2 SYGVKD. Losses at the gene ends were 9 bases for V and 0 bases for J; bases not matched to a gene: 13. The CDR3 nucleotides are TGTGCCATATTAAGGACTAGCGGTACCTTCTCGAACACCGGGGAGCTGTTTTTT. Translating it yields CAILRTSGTFSNTGELFF.

The V gene is TRBV11-2, the J gene TRBJ1-4, with D possibly being TRBD1 (5 bases). This CDR3 is built from 13 residues. In germline, CDR1 is SGHAT, CDR2 FQNNGV. With 6 bases removed from V and 4 bases from J, the gap between germline ends came to 9 bases. CDR3 residues: CASSRGYNEKLFF. The CDR3 DNA reads TGTGCCAGCAGTAGGGGCTATAATGAAAAACTGTTTTTT.

The rearrangement links TRBV5-1 to TRBJ2-4, with 7 bases matching TRBD2. Germline V gene data show CDR1 as SGHRS and CDR2 as YFSETQ. After removal of 3 bases from V and 0 bases from J, the junction contained 6 bases not matched to a gene. The CDR3 is 16 residues long. In DNA form, the CDR3 reads TGCGCCAGCAGCTGGACTAGTGGGGTAGCCAAAAACATTCAGTACTTC. Its protein product is CASSWTSGVAKNIQYF.

Regarding this clone: The identical CDR3 is also encoded by other nucleotide sequences in the sample. The V call is TRBV19, the J call TRBJ2-2; 9 nucleotides line up with TRBD1. Germline lookup yields CDR1 LNHDA and CDR2 SQIVND (reference sequence). The V gene end was trimmed by 8 bases and the J gene end by 3 bases; junction bases not matched to a gene: 4. This CDR3 region has 14 residues. The CDR3 nucleotides are TGTGCCAGTCGGGACAGGGCAGACACCGGGGAGCTGTTTTTT. Translation: CASRDRADTGELFF.

V usage is TRBV5-1 and J usage is TRBJ1-1; D might be TRBD1 (6 bases). Trimming shortened V by 4 bases and J by 4 bases, and 8 bases separated the two germline ends. The CDR3 spans 12 residues. Germline CDR1 SGHRS, CDR2 YFSETQ. The CDR3 sequence: CASSAGATEAFF. The CDR3 DNA sequence: TGCGCCAGCAGCGCAGGGGCCACTGAAGCTTTCTTT. Full variable domain (outside the CDR3, taken from reference TRBV5-1 and TRBJ1-1): KAGVTQTPRYLIKTRGQQVTLSCSPISGHRSVSWYQQTPGQGLQFLFEYFSETQRNKGNFPGRFSGRQFSNSRSEMNVSTLELGDSALYLCASSAGATEAFFGQGTRLTVV.